Shown below are 22 T cell receptor beta chains from a single sample sequenced in a study of blood T cells in healthy people across ages. A sample-barcoded 5' primer and a J-beta primer mix were used in a second PCR of about 7 to 12 cycles. TCRdb analysed the 5' RACE reads with MiXCR anew, one entry per CDR3 protein. Among 800,000 to 950,000 distinct CDR3 sequences listed, 35% to 40% were seen once. The sample comprised blood. The receptor source for this set is a man aged 18 to 29 in good health.

In the case of this clonotype: A much bigger clone sits one base away, suggesting this may be a read error. This chain joins TRBV27 and TRBJ2-1; D may match TRBD1 or TRBD2 (5 bases each). The J call may be in error: the DNA end matches TRBJ2-7 better. The CDR3 consists of 15 residues. Germline-derived CDR1 and CDR2 are MNHEY and SMNVEV (reference sequence). The CDR3 DNA follows: TGTGCCAGCAGTGGGGGACCGCCTGCCTACAATGAGCAGTACTTC. Its translation: CASSGGPPAYNEQYF.

The chain links TRBV6-5 to TRBJ2-3; D assignment may be TRBD1 or TRBD2 (5 bases each). The length of the CDR3 is 15 residues. V lost 10 bases and J 1 base, leaving 18 bases between the germline ends. CDR1 is MNHEY, CDR2 SVGAGI, per germline. The CDR3 nucleotides read TGTGCCACCTCCTCCGGGACGGTTGGCACAGATACGCAGTATTTT. Protein product: CATSSGTVGTDTQYF.

The chain links TRBV19 to TRBJ1-5; D gene ambiguous. Germline V CDR1 and CDR2: LNHDA, SQIVND (reference sequence). Trimming took off 1 base at V and 5 bases at J, with 6 bases between the two ends. There are 13 residues in the CDR3. CDR3 in DNA: TGTGCCAGTAGTATAGCCCACGATCAGCCCCAGCATTTT. Amino acids: CASSIAHDQPQHF.

The J gene is TRBJ2-3, the V gene TRBV12-3 or TRBV12-4; D gene ambiguous. V was pared by 2 bases and J by 13 bases, with 16 bases between. This CDR3 is 13 amino acids long. The CDR3 nucleotides are TGTGCCAGCAGTTTACAGAGAGCAGATGCGGAGTATTTT. This sequence encodes CASSLQRADAEYF.

There are a few counts of this clonotype. The rearrangement links TRBV25-1 to TRBJ2-2, with TRBD2 matching over 16 bases. V dropped 4 bases and J dropped 4; count of bases not matched to a gene: 12. This CDR3 spans 20 amino acids. Germline loops: CDR1 MGHDK, CDR2 SYGVNS. Written as DNA, the CDR3 is TGTGCCAGCAGTGTGACAACCGGGACTAGCGGGGGGGCCGGCACCGGGGAGCTGTTTTTT. It translates to CASSVTTGTSGGAGTGELFF.

A few counts support this clonotype. This sequence joins TRBV20-1 and TRBJ2-1; 10 bases agree with TRBD1. Trimming cost V 6 bases and J 7 bases; bases outside gene matches: 6. This CDR3 contains 13 residues. Germline assignment: CDR1 DFQATT and CDR2 SNEGSKA (reference sequence). The CDR3 DNA reads as TGCAGTGCGCCGGACAGGGGGAGGAATGAGCAGTTCTTC. This codes for CSAPDRGRNEQFF.

The chain links TRBV5-1 to TRBJ2-7; TRBD1 is a possible D gene (5 bases). The CDR3 sequence is 15 residues long. Germline V gene lookup returns CDR1 SGHRS and CDR2 YFSETQ. V lost 0 bases, J lost 2 bases, and 12 bases lay in between. The CDR3 DNA reads as TGCGCCAGCAGCTTGGATGCAGGGCGTGCCTACGAGCAGTACTTC. Protein: CASSLDAGRAYEQYF.

The rearrangement joins TRBV20-1 to TRBJ1-1; TRBD1 might be the D (5 bases). Germline V CDR1 and CDR2: DFQATT, SNEGSKA (reference sequence). V lost 7 bases and J 1 base, leaving 16 bases between the germline ends. The CDR3 is made up of 14 amino acids. CDR3 nucleotide sequence: TGCAGTGGGCGCGGGGGGGTTGGGAACACTGAAGCTTTCTTT. Protein product: CSGRGGVGNTEAFF.

The genes are TRBV7-2 and TRBJ2-3, with a weak D call TRBD2 (5 bases). CDR1 is SGHTA, CDR2 FQGNSA, per germline. CDR3 size: 14 residues. The V gene lost 8 bases and the J gene lost 6 bases, with 18 bases spanning the gap. DNA of the CDR3: TGTGCCAGCTTCGGAGGAGCGCGGCGGGATACGCAGTATTTT. This encodes CASFGGARRDTQYF. The full variable domain, rest sourced from reference TRBV7-2 and TRBJ2-3, is GAGVSQSPSNKVTEKGKDVELRCDPISGHTALYWYRQSLGQGLEFLIYFQGNSAPDKSGLPSDRFSAERTGGSVSTLTIQRTQQEDSAVYLCASFGGARRDTQYFGPGTRLTVL.

The chain links TRBV12-5 to TRBJ2-3; no reliable D call. Trimming left V 3 bases short and J 6 bases short, with 10 bases between. Germline CDR1 LGHNT, CDR2 FRNRAP. The CDR3 runs to 13 residues. The CDR3, as DNA: TGTGCTAGTGGTTTCCCCATGGGTGATACGCAGTATTTT. Translation gives CASGFPMGDTQYF.

This clonotype has more than one count but fewer than ten. This sequence joins TRBV7-8 and TRBJ1-2; 10 nucleotides align to TRBD1. The CDR3 totals 16 residues. Germline assignment: CDR1 SGHVS and CDR2 FQNEAQ. V lost 1 base, J lost 7 bases, and 9 bases stayed unmatched. The CDR3: CASSLVSPGTGAGYTF. For the CDR3, the DNA is TGTGCCAGCAGCTTAGTGAGTCCCGGGACAGGGGCTGGCTACACCTTC.

The chain couples TRBV7-9 to TRBJ1-1; D is ambiguous. V was clipped by 1 base and J by 11 bases, with 8 bases between them. CDR1 SEHNR and CDR2 FQNEAQ come from the germline V gene (reference sequence). This CDR3 is 11 amino acids long. CDR3 DNA: TGTGCCAGCAGCTTAGACCCTGGGGCTTTCTTT. Encoded protein: CASSLDPGAFF.

This chain connects TRBV5-5 to TRBJ1-1; D is perhaps TRBD1 (5 bases). Germline lookup yields CDR1 SGHKS and CDR2 YYEKEE (reference sequence). V shed 0 bases and J shed 3 bases, with 9 bases lying between them. This CDR3 region has 14 residues. The CDR3 spells CASSLGGRHTEAFF. The CDR3 nucleotides read TGTGCCAGCAGCTTGGGGGGGAGGCACACTGAAGCTTTCTTT.

Details on this clonotype: Relative to the germline gene, one junction end is altered; a read error may explain this. The chain recombines TRBV2 with TRBJ2-1; 9 nucleotides agree with TRBD2. The germline V gene encodes CDR1 SNHLY and CDR2 FYNNEI. The CDR3 contains 18 residues. CDR3 residues: CANSESGEGGGVYNEQFF. As DNA, the CDR3 is TGTGCCAACAGTGAATCCGGTGAAGGCGGGGGGGTCTACAATGAGCAGTTCTTC.

Notes on this clonotype: Compared with germline, one end of the junction differs, possibly owing to a read error. V gene TRBV6-5 combines with J gene TRBJ1-6; TRBD1 aligns across 9 bases. There are 14 residues in the CDR3. From germline, CDR1 is MNHEY and CDR2 SVGAGI. CDR3 amino acids: CACSRQGGRSPLHF. DNA for the CDR3: TGTGCCTGCAGCAGACAGGGGGGACGTTCACCCCTCCACTTT.

Worth noting for this clonotype: A much larger clone differs from this one at a single base, so this may be a read error. The chain is built from TRBV27 and TRBJ2-5, with 16 bases fitting TRBD2. CDR1 and CDR2 (germline): MNHEY, SMNVEV (reference sequence). The CDR3 has 17 amino acids. The trim removed 5 bases at V and 11 bases at J, leaving 14 bases unmatched. DNA of the CDR3: TGTGCCAGCAGTACTACGGGACTAGCGGGAGGGTGGGGTGAGCAGTACTTC. Amino acids: CASSTTGLAGGWGEQYF.

The rearrangement joins TRBV20-1 to TRBJ2-7; tentatively, D is TRBD1 (5 bases). V lost 1 base to trimming and J lost 5 bases, with 21 bases between them. The CDR3 contains 16 residues. Per germline, CDR1 DFQATT and CDR2 SNEGSKA (reference sequence). Here the CDR3 reads CSARGFNPGIPHEQYF. In DNA, the CDR3 is TGCAGTGCTAGAGGCTTTAACCCAGGGATTCCCCACGAGCAGTACTTC.

At least ten counts were recorded for this clonotype. The chain recombines TRBV7-9 with TRBJ1-2, with D maybe TRBD1 (6 bases). Trimming cost V 4 bases and J 4 bases, with 16 bases left between them. CDR3 length: 15 amino acids. CDR1 and CDR2 (germline): SEHNR, FQNEAQ (reference sequence). DNA of the CDR3: TGTGCCAGCAGCTCAGGAAACAGGGTTTCCTATGGCTACACCTTC. It is translated as CASSSGNRVSYGYTF.

This clonotype has more than one count but fewer than ten. This chain joins TRBV4-2 and TRBJ1-1, with D perhaps TRBD1 (5 bases). Looked up from germline, CDR1 is LGHNA and CDR2 is YNFKEQ. V was shortened by 1 base and J by 5 bases, with 14 bases between the two germline ends. This CDR3 is 15 amino acids long. CDR3 sequence: CASSQGRGDGTEAFF. As DNA, the CDR3 is TGTGCCAGCAGCCAAGGAAGAGGGGATGGAACTGAAGCTTTCTTT.

Many counts were recorded for this clonotype. The chain uses TRBV14 and TRBJ2-1, with D perhaps TRBD2 (5 bases). Germline loops: CDR1 SGHDN, CDR2 FVKESK. The CDR3 is made up of 13 amino acids. Trimming removed 5 bases at V and 7 bases at J, with 12 bases between. CDR3 nucleotide sequence: TGTGCCAGCAGCTTCGGGATTGTGAATGAGCAGTTCTTC. It specifies CASSFGIVNEQFF.

This chain joins TRBV9 and TRBJ1-1, with 11 bases that match TRBD1. This CDR3 comprises 15 residues. J lost 7 bases, V lost 6 bases, and 11 bases had no gene match. CDR1 SGDLS and CDR2 YYNGEE come from the germline V gene. CDR3 amino acids: CASNGKRDRGDEAFF. CDR3 nucleotides: TGTGCCAGCAACGGTAAAAGGGACAGGGGGGATGAAGCTTTCTTT.

This rearrangement joins TRBV12-3 or TRBV12-4 to TRBJ1-5; the D gene is possibly TRBD1 (5 bases). The ends were cut back, 3 bases at V and 6 bases at J, with 6 bases in the middle. The CDR3 has 12 residues. The CDR3 reads CASSFGAQPQHF. The DNA for the CDR3 is TGTGCCAGCAGTTTTGGGGCTCAGCCCCAGCATTTT.